This passage covers 18 T cell receptor beta chains from one sample sequenced in a study of vaccination effects on CD4 cells after COVID-19. ViraFEST used viral peptide pools to expand antigen-specific CD4+ T cells before sequencing. Scientists isolated CD4+ T cells after a roughly 10-day culture period ended. As their vaccination, participants received two doses of either BNT162b2 or mRNA-1273. Clones were read by immunoSEQ multiplex PCR, and TCRdb kept only the in-frame ones, dropping some. The table shows about 24,000 clones, with 69% occurring only once. These receptors have no identified antigens. The sequences come from CD4+ T cells from PBMCs cultured with SARS-CoV-2 spike peptides, collected after COVID-19 vaccination. These receptors originate from a human donor who received a COVID-19 vaccine.

V and J are TRBV20-1 and TRBJ2-1, with TRBD2 identical over 9 bases. The germline V gene has CDR1 DFQATT and CDR2 SNEGSKA (reference sequence). This CDR3 contains 17 residues. The J segment lost 1 base and the V segment lost 3 bases, leaving 10 bases of the junction unmatched. CDR3: CSASWAGGSESYNEQFF. CDR3 bases: TGCAGTGCTAGTTGGGCGGGAGGGTCAGAATCCTACAATGAGCAGTTCTTC.

This clone appeared once. This rearrangement joins TRBV20-1 to TRBJ2-3; 8 bases are shared with TRBD2. CDR3 length: 14 residues. V was clipped by 3 bases and J by 1 base; unmatched bases: 3. Germline values: CDR1 DFQATT, CDR2 SNEGSKA (reference sequence). In nucleotides, the CDR3 is TGCAGTGCTAGTCCAGCGGGAGGCACAGATACGCAGTATTTT. This sequence encodes CSASPAGGTDTQYF.

This clone was picked up one time. The CDR3 DNA reads TGTGCCAGCAGTTGGGGCAGGGTCATATACACTGAAGCTTTCTTT. Protein sequence: CASSWGRVIYTEAFF. The chain couples TRBV6-5 to TRBJ1-1, with D tentatively TRBD1 (5 bases). CDR3 length equals 15 residues. V lost 4 bases and J 3 bases, leaving 15 bases between the germline ends. Germline V gene sequence: CDR1 MNHEY, CDR2 SVGAGI.

The V gene is TRBV3-1 (or the pseudogene TRBV3-2), the J gene TRBJ1-1; tentatively, D is TRBD1 (5 bases). V was trimmed by 0 bases and J by 10 bases, leaving 9 bases between them. Per germline, CDR1 LGHDT and CDR2 YNNKEL (reference sequence). There are 12 residues in the CDR3. DNA of the CDR3: TGTGCCAGCAGCCAAGAACGGGGGGGAGCTTTCTTT. Translating gives CASSQERGGAFF.

The V and J genes are TRBV7-8 and TRBJ2-3; D uncertain. Germline CDR1 is SGHVS and CDR2 is FQNEAQ. This CDR3 is built from 19 residues. The V end was cut by 1 base, the J end by 0 bases, with 20 bases between. The CDR3 sequence: CASSLESSSSDSSTDTQYF. The CDR3 DNA reads as TGTGCCAGCAGCTTAGAGTCCAGCTCTTCCGACTCTAGCACAGATACGCAGTATTTT.

The chain links TRBV27 to TRBJ2-1; D may correspond to TRBD1 or TRBD2 (6 bases each). Germline CDR1 reads MNHEY; CDR2 reads SMNVEV (reference sequence). CDR3 size: 17 residues. Trimming removed 6 bases from V and 3 bases from J, with 21 bases in between. Here the CDR3 reads CASSRPERGDGYNEQFF. The CDR3 DNA reads as TGTGCCAGCAGCCGTCCCGAAAGGGGGGACGGCTACAATGAGCAGTTCTTC.

This clone has just a few counts. V usage is TRBV11-3 and J usage is TRBJ2-1, with D maybe TRBD2 (6 bases). V was pared by 5 bases and J by 4 bases, with 18 bases between. CDR1 SGHNT and CDR2 YENEEA come from the germline V gene. The CDR3 consists of 16 residues. Here the CDR3 reads CASSETSSGPYNEQFF. The CDR3, as DNA: TGTGCCAGCAGCGAAACTAGCTCGGGGCCGTACAATGAGCAGTTCTTC.

The chain recombines TRBV18 with TRBJ2-7; 7 bases fit TRBD1. V gave up 2 bases and J gave up 4 bases; unmatched junction bases: 8. CDR1 and CDR2 from the germline V gene are KGHSH and LQKENI. The CDR3 spans 15 residues. The CDR3, as DNA: TGTGCCAGCTCACCATGGGGGACAGTCACATACGAGCAGTACTTC. Translating it yields CASSPWGTVTYEQYF. Drawing the rest from reference TRBV18 and TRBJ2-7, the complete variable domain is NAGVMQNPRHLVRRRGQEARLRCSPMKGHSHVYWYRQLPEEGLKFMVYLQKENIIDESGMPKERFSAEFPKEGPSILRIQQVVRGDSAAYFCASSPWGTVTYEQYFGPGTRLTVT.

The chain combines TRBV6-4 with TRBJ1-4; the D is unclear. Germline CDR1 and CDR2: MRHNA and SNTAGT. Trimming pared 2 bases from V and 0 bases from J, leaving 4 bases between. This CDR3 region has 14 residues. CDR3 sequence (DNA): TGTGCCAGCAGTGACGGCTCAACTAATGAAAAACTGTTTTTT. Amino acids: CASSDGSTNEKLFF.

The V gene is TRBV15, the J gene TRBJ2-1, with 8 bases matching TRBD1. Germline-derived CDR1 and CDR2 are LNHNV and YYDKDF (reference sequence). The CDR3 loop spans 16 amino acids. The V segment lost 3 bases and the J segment 5 bases; nucleotides outside the gene matches: 9. The CDR3 protein is CATSRDSRQGNNEQFF. The CDR3 nucleotides read TGTGCCACCAGCAGGGATAGTCGACAGGGGAACAATGAGCAGTTCTTC.

The V and J genes are TRBV4-1 and TRBJ1-2; no clear D. The CDR3 contains 13 residues. The ends were cut back, 4 bases at V and 8 bases at J, with 14 bases in the middle. Germline-derived CDR1 and CDR2 are MGHRA and YSYEKL. For the CDR3, the DNA is TGCGCCAGCAGCCGCGGGTCTACGGGAGGCTACACCTTC. Translating it yields CASSRGSTGGYTF.

This clone was seen more than once but under ten times. V and J are TRBV2 and TRBJ1-5; TRBD1 agrees at 9 bases. The CDR3 runs to 15 residues. Germline V gene sequence: CDR1 SNHLY, CDR2 FYNNEI. V dropped 7 bases and J dropped 4; count of bases not matched to a gene: 8. The CDR3 coding sequence is TGTGCCAGCAAAACGGACAGGGGAAGAAATCAGCCCCAGCATTTT. This gives the protein CASKTDRGRNQPQHF. Together with reference TRBV2 and TRBJ1-5, the CDR3 gives the full variable domain: EPEVTQTPSHQVTQMGQEVILRCVPISNHLYFYWYRQILGQKVEFLVSFYNNEISEKSEIFDDQFSVERPDGSNFTLKIRSTKLEDSAMYFCASKTDRGRNQPQHFGDGTRLSIL.

The chain has TRBV3-1 (or the pseudogene TRBV3-2) and TRBJ2-2; 9 bases align to TRBD1. This CDR3 contains 16 residues. Germline lookup yields CDR1 LGHDT and CDR2 YNNKEL (reference sequence). Trimming cost V 4 bases and J 3 bases; bases outside gene matches: 6. DNA of the CDR3: TGTGCCAGCAGCCGAACCGGGACAGGGCACACCGGGGAGCTGTTTTTT. Protein: CASSRTGTGHTGELFF.

This clone was detected only once. The chain recombines TRBV7-8 with TRBJ1-2; unclear D gene. With 2 bases removed from V and 8 bases from J, the gap between germline ends came to 12 bases. The CDR3 has 13 amino acids. CDR1 is SGHVS, CDR2 FQNEAQ, per germline. This CDR3 is CASSLRFMGGYTF. Written as DNA, the CDR3 is TGTGCCAGCAGCTTAAGGTTCATGGGCGGCTACACCTTC.

V gene TRBV19 combines with J gene TRBJ1-4; D not resolved. Germline V gene data show CDR1 as LNHDA and CDR2 as SQIVND (reference sequence). This CDR3 spans 15 amino acids. V was pared by 10 bases and J by 0 bases, with 15 bases between. For the CDR3, the DNA is TGTGCCACCTGGGAGGGAGGGACAACTAATGAAAAACTGTTTTTT. It is translated as CATWEGGTTNEKLFF. Full variable domain (missing parts from reference TRBV19 and TRBJ1-4): DGGITQSPKYLFRKEGQNVTLSCEQNLNHDAMYWYRQDPGQGLRLIYYSQIVNDFQKGDIAEGYSVSREKKESFPLTVTSAQKNPTAFYLCATWEGGTTNEKLFFGSGTQLSVL.

The chain is built from TRBV7-9 and TRBJ2-1, with unresolved D. Germline values: CDR1 SEHNR, CDR2 FQNEAQ (reference sequence). The CDR3 runs to 15 residues. Trimming cost V 5 bases and J 0 bases, with 11 bases left between them. CDR3 sequence (DNA): TGTGCCAGCAGCCCTGCCGGGTACTCCTACAATGAGCAGTTCTTC. Its translation is CASSPAGYSYNEQFF. The whole variable domain, remainder taken from reference TRBV7-9 and TRBJ2-1, is DTGVSQNPRHKITKRGQNVTFRCDPISEHNRLYWYRQTLGQGPEFLTYFQNEAQLEKSRLLSDRFSAERPKGSFSTLEIQRTEQGDSAMYLCASSPAGYSYNEQFFGPGTRLTVL.

The chain joins TRBV25-1 to TRBJ1-3, with a possible D match to TRBD1 (6 bases). Per germline, CDR1 MGHDK and CDR2 SYGVNS. V shed 8 bases and J shed 2 bases, with 16 bases lying between them. The CDR3 contains 15 residues. The CDR3 region has the DNA TGTGCCAGCGCTGTGGTAGGGGACACTGGAAACACCATATATTTT. It yields the protein CASAVVGDTGNTIYF.

There are a few counts of this clone. The rearrangement links TRBV15 to TRBJ2-2; 9 bases line up with TRBD2. V lost 0 bases, J lost 4 bases, and 6 bases stayed unmatched. CDR3 length: 17 amino acids. Germline V CDR1 and CDR2: LNHNV, YYDKDF (reference sequence). CDR3 protein: CATSREMSGRRTGELFF. The DNA for the CDR3 is TGTGCCACCAGCAGAGAGATGAGCGGGAGGCGCACCGGGGAGCTGTTTTTT. The full variable domain, with the rest looked up from reference TRBV15 and TRBJ2-2, is DAMVIQNPRYQVTQFGKPVTLSCSQTLNHNVMYWYQQKSSQAPKLLFHYYDKDFNNEADTPDNFQSRRPNTSFCFLDIRSPGLGDTAMYLCATSREMSGRRTGELFFGEGSRLTVL.